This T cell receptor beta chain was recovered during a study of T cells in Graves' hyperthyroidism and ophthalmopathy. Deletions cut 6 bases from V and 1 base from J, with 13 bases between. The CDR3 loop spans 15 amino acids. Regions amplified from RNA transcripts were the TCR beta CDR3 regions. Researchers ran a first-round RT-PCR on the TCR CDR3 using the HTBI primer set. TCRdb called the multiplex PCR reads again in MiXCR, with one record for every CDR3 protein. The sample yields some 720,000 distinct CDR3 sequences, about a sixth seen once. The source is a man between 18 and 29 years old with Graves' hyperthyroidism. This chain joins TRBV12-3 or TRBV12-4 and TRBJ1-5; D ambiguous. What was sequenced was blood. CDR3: CASSQFGRSNQPQHF. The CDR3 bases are TGTGCCAGCAGCCAATTTGGGAGAAGCAATCAGCCCCAGCATTTT.